This entry lists 20 T cell receptor beta chains sequenced from one sample in a study of cytomegalovirus exposure and HLA in healthy donors (dated by TCRdb to the late 2010s). Preparation of the library involved the immunoSEQ multiplex PCR assay. A mixture of 60 forward primers for TCR Vbeta segments and 13 reverse primers for TCR Jbeta segments was used in the multiplex PCR. What TCRdb holds here is the immuneACCESS table cut down to in-frame rearrangements. Part of the clones is not present; checked against another copy, under half of the missing clones reflect an unresolved V gene, and the others are unexplained. The table for this sample lists some 170,000 clones; almost 80% of them were counted only once. The top ten hold approximately 6.3% of the sample. The sequenced sample consisted of PBMCs. Source of these receptors: a man aged 35 to 55 in good health and CMV-seropositive.

V usage is TRBV12-5 and J usage is TRBJ2-5; TRBD2 matches 8 bases. Per the germline V gene, CDR1 is LGHNT and CDR2 is FRNRAP. This CDR3 region has 14 residues. Germline trimming cut 7 bases from V and 5 bases from J; bases unmatched to any gene: 9. CDR3 sequence (DNA): TGTGCTAGTGTCGGGGGGGGCCCAGGGGAGACCCAGTACTTC. The encoded protein is CASVGGGPGETQYF.

The chain links TRBV7-2 to TRBJ2-7; D gene ambiguous. V lost 2 bases and J 4 bases, leaving 9 bases between the germline ends. The CDR3 covers 13 residues. CDR1 and CDR2 from the germline V gene are SGHTA and FQGNSA. CDR3 protein: CASSLSVVYEQYF. CDR3 coding DNA: TGTGCCAGCAGCTTATCGGTAGTTTACGAGCAGTACTTC.

The chain joins TRBV7-6 to TRBJ2-1, with 8 bases identical to TRBD2. Germline V CDR1 and CDR2: SGHVS, FNYEAQ. The length of the CDR3 is 19 residues. Trimming cost V 5 bases and J 4 bases; bases outside gene matches: 19. The chain's CDR3 is CASSRLQSDPGGRYNEQFF. For the CDR3, the DNA is TGTGCCAGCAGCCGACTCCAGTCCGATCCGGGAGGGAGGTACAATGAGCAGTTCTTC.

The table lists this clone with a count of one. The V gene is TRBV28, the J gene TRBJ1-2, with 9 nucleotides matching TRBD1. CDR1 is MDHEN and CDR2 is SYDVKM in the germline V gene. The J segment lost 8 bases and the V segment lost 6 bases, leaving 7 bases of the junction unmatched. The CDR3 runs to 13 residues. The DNA of the CDR3 is TGTGCCAGCAGGGCCGGACAGGGGCAAGGCTACACCTTC. Translating it yields CASRAGQGQGYTF.

The chain recombines TRBV27 with TRBJ1-2; TRBD1 is a possible D gene (5 bases). Between the trimmed V and J ends, which lost 6 bases and 8 bases, there was a span of 22 bases. From germline, CDR1 is MNHEY and CDR2 SMNVEV (reference sequence). CDR3 length equals 15 residues. This CDR3 reads CASSPLSGASWGYTF. CDR3 in DNA: TGTGCCAGCAGCCCGCTGAGTGGGGCAAGTTGGGGCTACACCTTC.

This chain links TRBV6-6 with TRBJ1-6, with D possibly matching TRBD1 (5 bases). V was trimmed by 7 bases and J by 8 bases, leaving 21 bases between them. The germline CDR1 and CDR2 sequences are MNHNY and SVGAGI (reference sequence). The CDR3 runs 16 residues. The CDR3 sequence is CASIPTGGRMDSPLHF. In nucleotides, the CDR3 is TGTGCCAGCATCCCCACCGGGGGGAGGATGGATTCACCCCTCCACTTT.

This chain links TRBV7-2 with TRBJ2-7, with D possibly TRBD1 on 5 matching bases. CDR1 and CDR2 (germline): SGHTA, FQGNSA. V was clipped by 1 base and J by 5 bases, with 18 bases between them. This CDR3 is 16 amino acids long. This chain's CDR3 is CASSLGEGVAAHEQYF. CDR3 nucleotide sequence: TGTGCCAGCAGCTTAGGTGAAGGGGTTGCGGCCCACGAGCAGTACTTC.

The chain recombines TRBV30 with TRBJ2-2; 9 nucleotides match TRBD1. V lost 2 bases, J lost 4 bases, and 8 bases stayed unmatched. The CDR3 consists of 16 residues. CDR1 GTSNPN and CDR2 SVGIG come from the germline V gene (reference sequence). The CDR3 sequence is CAWSPKGQGPTGELFF. In nucleotides, the CDR3 is TGTGCCTGGAGTCCAAAAGGACAGGGGCCCACCGGGGAGCTGTTTTTT.

The genes are TRBV9 and TRBJ2-5; 7 positions match TRBD1. Germline values: CDR1 SGDLS, CDR2 YYNGEE. The CDR3 is 14 residues long. The junction had 8 bases not matched to a gene; V was cut back by 4 bases and J by 5 bases. In DNA form, the CDR3 reads TGTGCCAGCAGCTCCCGGACAGGTGGGGAGACCCAGTACTTC. Translating gives CASSSRTGGETQYF.

The V gene is TRBV5-5, the J gene TRBJ2-7; the D gene is possibly TRBD2 (6 bases). V gave up 1 base and J gave up 1 base, with 18 bases separating them. CDR1 is SGHKS, CDR2 YYEKEE, per germline (reference sequence). This CDR3 comprises 17 residues. For the CDR3, the DNA is TGTGCCAGCAGCTTGTCCCCCGGCCTAGCGTATTCCTACGAGCAGTACTTC. This sequence encodes CASSLSPGLAYSYEQYF.

V usage is TRBV9 and J usage is TRBJ2-3, with D perhaps matching TRBD2 (5 bases). V lost 4 bases and J 6 bases, leaving 15 bases between the germline ends. The CDR3 length is 14 residues. Germline V gene sequence: CDR1 SGDLS, CDR2 YYNGEE. CDR3 in DNA: TGTGCCAGCAGCCCAAGAAGACTACGCGATACGCAGTATTTT. It specifies CASSPRRLRDTQYF.

The V gene is TRBV4-1, the J gene TRBJ2-7, with TRBD1 matching over 8 bases. Germline assignment: CDR1 MGHRA and CDR2 YSYEKL. CDR3 length equals 15 residues. After removal of 4 bases from V and 0 bases from J, the junction contained 5 bases not matched to a gene. The CDR3 nucleotides read TGCGCCAGCAGCCGAGGACAGGGCCCCTCCTACGAGCAGTACTTC. Translating it yields CASSRGQGPSYEQYF.

There are a few counts of this clone. This chain uses TRBV7-2 with TRBJ1-2; a weak D match, TRBD1 (5 bases). The length of the CDR3 is 13 residues. The V and J ends lost 3 bases and 7 bases respectively, with 12 bases between them. Germline values: CDR1 SGHTA, CDR2 FQGNSA. The CDR3 sequence is CASSFAGTSGYTF. CDR3 sequence (DNA): TGTGCCAGCAGCTTCGCGGGGACGAGTGGCTACACCTTC.

V is TRBV21-1 and J is TRBJ2-3; TRBD2 was called by the table and not checked on the DNA. TRBV21-1 counts as a pseudogene. CDR3 size: 19 residues. Written as DNA, the CDR3 is TGTGCCAGCAGCAAAGCCGGGACTAGCGGGAGTCGGGGCACAGATACGCAGTATTTT. Amino acids: CASSKAGTSGSRGTDTQYF.

CDR3 sequence reads: CASSLEAFGGSEKLFF. The DNA of the CDR3 is TGTGCCAGCAGCTTAGAGGCTTTCGGGGGTTCTGAAAAACTGTTTTTT. J is TRBJ1-4 and V is TRBV7-6, with a tentative D call TRBD1 (5 bases). The CDR3 consists of 16 residues. Germline V CDR1 and CDR2: SGHVS, FNYEAQ. Trimming stripped 1 base from V and 7 bases from J, with 16 bases between. The full variable domain, in which reference TRBV7-6 and TRBJ1-4 provide the parts outside the CDR3, is GAGVSQSPRYKVTKRGQDVALRCDPISGHVSLYWYRQALGQGPEFLTYFNYEAQQDKSGLPNDRFSAERPEGSISTLTIQRTEQRDSAMYRCASSLEAFGGSEKLFFGSGTQLSVL.

The chain combines TRBV9 with TRBJ1-6; no definite D call. The V end lost 0 bases, the J end lost 9 bases, and 13 bases lay between the germline ends. CDR1 and CDR2 (germline): SGDLS, YYNGEE. This CDR3 spans 15 amino acids. CDR3 region: CASSVAGGFSSPLHF. The CDR3 nucleotides are TGTGCCAGCAGCGTAGCTGGAGGGTTTAGTTCACCCCTCCACTTT. Full variable domain (outside the CDR3, taken from reference TRBV9 and TRBJ1-6): DSGVTQTPKHLITATGQRVTLRCSPRSGDLSVYWYQQSLDQGLQFLIQYYNGEERAKGNILERFSAQQFPDLHSELNLSSLELGDSALYFCASSVAGGFSSPLHFGNGTRLTVT.

This clone was observed a few times. J is TRBJ1-6 and V is TRBV6-5, with D tentatively TRBD1 (5 bases). This CDR3 spans 15 amino acids. Deletions cut 0 bases from V and 7 bases from J, with 10 bases between. Per germline, CDR1 MNHEY and CDR2 SVGAGI. The CDR3 DNA follows: TGTGCCAGCAGTTACTCGGGGGGACGGAATTCACCCCTCCACTTT. Residues: CASSYSGGRNSPLHF.

The chain joins TRBV9 to TRBJ2-3; D perhaps matches TRBD1 (5 bases). CDR1 and CDR2 (germline): SGDLS, YYNGEE. V shed 1 base and J shed 2 bases, with 8 bases lying between them. This CDR3 has 14 residues. CDR3 DNA sequence: TGTGCCAGCAGCGTACAACAGGACACAGATACGCAGTATTTT. This encodes CASSVQQDTDTQYF.

J is TRBJ2-3 and V is TRBV18, with D uncertain. This CDR3 comprises 16 residues. The V gene's germline CDR1 is KGHSH and CDR2 LQKENI. Trimming cost V 6 bases and J 1 base, with 17 bases left between them. In DNA form, the CDR3 reads TGTGCCAGCTCCCCCGTAAACCCCCGGGGCACAGATACGCAGTATTTT. This sequence encodes CASSPVNPRGTDTQYF.

This chain links TRBV5-1 with TRBJ1-1, with 7 bases aligning to TRBD1. There are 13 residues in the CDR3. V lost 4 bases to trimming and J lost 7 bases; unmatched junction nucleotides: 7. CDR1 is SGHRS and CDR2 is YFSETQ in the germline V gene. The CDR3 DNA reads TGCGCCAGCAGCATTCGACAGGGAGGTGAAGCTTTCTTT. It codes for CASSIRQGGEAFF. The whole variable domain, filled in from reference TRBV5-1 and TRBJ1-1, reads KAGVTQTPRYLIKTRGQQVTLSCSPISGHRSVSWYQQTPGQGLQFLFEYFSETQRNKGNFPGRFSGRQFSNSRSEMNVSTLELGDSALYLCASSIRQGGEAFFGQGTRLTVV.